This T cell receptor beta chain was captured in a study of blood T cell repertoires in COVID-19. Turning to the study itself: The analysed material was cDNA or gDNA that came from T cells, B-cell-depleted T cells, or PBMCs.

This clone is a singleton in its sample. The CDR3 is 16 residues long. Germline V lookup: CDR1 SGHRS, CDR2 YFSETQ. The V gene end was trimmed by 1 base and the J gene end by 2 bases; junction bases not matched to a gene: 3. Sequenced by immunoSEQ multiplex PCR; TCRdb stores in-frame clones only, minus some. The sample lists some 140,000 clones, 83% occurring once. Seattle patients were enrolled during active infection and followed longitudinally. The chain uses TRBV5-1 and TRBJ2-6; 7 nucleotides match TRBD1. Sequencing was performed on peripheral blood. The TCR was taken from a woman aged 60 to 75 with COVID-19, enrolled during active disease. The CDR3 sequence is CASSLFQGAGANVLTF. CDR3 nucleotides: TGCGCCAGCAGCTTGTTTCAGGGGGCTGGGGCCAACGTCCTGACTTTC.